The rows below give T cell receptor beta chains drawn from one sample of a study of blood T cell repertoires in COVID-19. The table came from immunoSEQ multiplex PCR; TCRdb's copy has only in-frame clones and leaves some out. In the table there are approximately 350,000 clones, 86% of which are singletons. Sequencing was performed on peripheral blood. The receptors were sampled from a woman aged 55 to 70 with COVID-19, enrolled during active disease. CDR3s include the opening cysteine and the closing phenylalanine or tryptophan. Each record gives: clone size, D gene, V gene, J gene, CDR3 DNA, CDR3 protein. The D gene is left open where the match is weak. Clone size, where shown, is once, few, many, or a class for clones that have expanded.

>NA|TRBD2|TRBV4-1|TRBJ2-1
TGCGCCAGCAGCCAGAACATTGGACTAGCCAATGAGCAGTTCTTC
CASSQNIGLANEQFF
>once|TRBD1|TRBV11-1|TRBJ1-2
TGTGCCAGCAGCTTAGCCCGGACAGGGGACTATGGCTACACCTTC
CASSLARTGDYGYTF
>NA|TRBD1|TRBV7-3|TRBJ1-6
TGTGCCAGCAGCCCGGGACAGGTGAATGAGTCACCCCTCCACTTT
CASSPGQVNESPLHF
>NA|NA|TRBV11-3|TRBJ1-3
TGTGCCAGCAGCTTCCACGGGACTTATGGAAACACCATATATTTT
CASSFHGTYGNTIYF
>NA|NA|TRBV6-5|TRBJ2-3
TGTGCCAGCAGTTACTCGAACCCCCCCGGGGATACGCAGTATTTT
CASSYSNPPGDTQYF
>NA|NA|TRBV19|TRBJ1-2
TGTGCCAGTAGTATAGAACTAAGGCCTGGCTATGGCTACACCTTC
CASSIELRPGYGYTF
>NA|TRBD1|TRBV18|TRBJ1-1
TGTGCCAGCTCATCCGGGACAGGGCCGGGGACTGAAGCTTTCTTT
CASSSGTGPGTEAFF
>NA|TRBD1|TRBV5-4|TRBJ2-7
TGTGCCAGCAGCTACAGGGGGAGCTCCTACGAGCAGTACTTC
CASSYRGSSYEQYF
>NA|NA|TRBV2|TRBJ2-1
TGTGCCAGCAGTGATCTGGGACTGAAATACAATGAGCAGTTCTTC
CASSDLGLKYNEQFF
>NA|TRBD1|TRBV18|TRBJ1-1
TGTGCCAGCTCACCCGGACAGGGGATGAACACTGAAGCTTTCTTT
CASSPGQGMNTEAFF
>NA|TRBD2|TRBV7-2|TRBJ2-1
TGTGCCAGCAGCTTCGGGACTAGCATTAGCGATGAGCAGTTCTTC
CASSFGTSISDEQFF
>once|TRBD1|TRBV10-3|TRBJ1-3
TGTGCCATCAACCTCGACAGGGGTTTCGGAAACACCATATATTTT
CAINLDRGFGNTIYF
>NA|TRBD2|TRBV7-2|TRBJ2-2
TGTGCCAGCAGCCCCGGGCGGGGGGCATACACCGGGGAGCTGTTTTTT
CASSPGRGAYTGELFF
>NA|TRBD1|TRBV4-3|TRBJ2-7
TGCGCCAGCAGCCAAGATTGGGGACAGGCTTTAGGGGAGCAGTACTTC
CASSQDWGQALGEQYF
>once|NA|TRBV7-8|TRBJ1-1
TGTGCCAGCAGCTTAGCGTTCAGGACTGAAGCTTTCTTT
CASSLAFRTEAFF
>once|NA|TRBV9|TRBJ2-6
TGTGCCAGCAGCGCCTCCTCGTCCTCTGGGGCCAACGTCCTGACTTTC
CASSASSSSGANVLTF
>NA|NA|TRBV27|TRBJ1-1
TGTGCCAGCAGCCCCCCCCGGGGGAGTACTGAAGCTTTCTTT
CASSPPRGSTEAFF
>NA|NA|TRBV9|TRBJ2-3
TGTGCCAGCAGGGAGGCAGGCACAGATACGCAGTATTTT
CASREAGTDTQYF
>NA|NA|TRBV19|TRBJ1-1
TGTGCCAGTAGTTTCTCGCGGGGATTCACTGAAGCTTTCTTT
CASSFSRGFTEAFF
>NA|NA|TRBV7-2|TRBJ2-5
TGTGCCAGCAGCTTAGACAGGGTTGTCGAGACCCAGTACTTC
CASSLDRVVETQYF
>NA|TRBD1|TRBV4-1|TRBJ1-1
TGCGCCAGCAGTAGGACAGGGGGCATGAACACTGAAGCTTTCTTT
CASSRTGGMNTEAFF
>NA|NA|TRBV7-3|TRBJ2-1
TGTGCCAGCAGCTTAAATGGAGGGGGGGCCGGTGAGCAGTTCTTC
CASSLNGGGAGEQFF
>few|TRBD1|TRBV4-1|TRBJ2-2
TGCGCCAGCAGCCAAGTCTTACGACAGGGATTGGGCCACGGGGAGCTGTTTTTT
CASSQVLRQGLGHGELFF
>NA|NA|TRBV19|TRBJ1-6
TGTGCCAGTTCTCCAGGGAAGGTTGGTTCACCCCTCCACTTT
CASSPGKVGSPLHF
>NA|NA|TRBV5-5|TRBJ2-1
TGTGCCAGCAGCTTACAGGGAAATGAGCAGTTCTTC
CASSLQGNEQFF